A single sample gave rise to the 21 T cell receptor beta chains below, sequenced in a study of blood T cells in healthy people across ages. The authors ran a second PCR of about 6 to 11 cycles using a sample-barcoded 5' primer and a J-beta primer mix. TCRdb re-derived calls from the 5' RACE reads in MiXCR, one entry per CDR3 protein. Among around 1,500,000 distinct CDR3 sequences listed, roughly 45% were seen once. The source material was blood. These receptors were obtained from a woman aged 18-35 years in good health.

This clonotype came up many times. The chain has TRBV20-1 and TRBJ2-1, with 12 bases fitting TRBD2. After removal of 6 bases from V and 8 bases from J, the junction contained 14 bases not matched to a gene. Per the germline V gene, CDR1 is DFQATT and CDR2 is SNEGSKA (reference sequence). The length of the CDR3 is 16 residues. The CDR3 loop is CSAPTSGGRGIDEQFF. In DNA, the CDR3 is TGCAGTGCGCCCACTAGCGGGGGGCGCGGTATAGATGAGCAGTTCTTC.

The chain links TRBV5-1 to TRBJ2-7, with D unresolved. Per the germline V gene, CDR1 is SGHRS and CDR2 is YFSETQ. Trimming stripped 1 base from V and 2 bases from J, with 10 bases between. This CDR3 contains 14 residues. CDR3 nucleotides: TGCGCCAGCAGCTTGTATGCACAGACCTACGAGCAGTACTTC. As protein: CASSLYAQTYEQYF.

CDR3 bases: TGTGCCAGCAGCCCGCAGACTAGCGCCGGAGATACGCAGTATTTT. This sequence encodes CASSPQTSAGDTQYF. The chain employs TRBV7-2 and TRBJ2-3; 8 bases fit TRBD2. Germline V gene lookup returns CDR1 SGHTA and CDR2 FQGNSA. The CDR3 has 15 residues. The V and J ends lost 5 bases and 5 bases, in that order; junction bases with no gene match: 9.

Notes on this clonotype: An end of the junction does not agree with germline; a read error may underlie this. The V call is TRBV6-1, the J call TRBJ1-5, with 7 bases fitting TRBD1. The germline gives CDR1 MNHNS, CDR2 SASEGT. The CDR3 has 13 amino acids. CDR3 nucleotides: TGTGCCGGCAGAGGACAGGTGAATCAGCCCCAGCATTTT. Translating gives CAGRGQVNQPQHF.

V gene TRBV6-6 combines with J gene TRBJ2-3; possibly TRBD1 for D (6 bases). Germline loops: CDR1 MNHNY, CDR2 SVGAGI (reference sequence). Trimming shortened V by 0 bases and J by 2 bases, and 9 bases separated the two germline ends. This CDR3 region has 15 residues. The CDR3 DNA reads as TGTGCCAGCAGTTACTCGGGACAAACCACAGATACGCAGTATTTT. As protein: CASSYSGQTTDTQYF.

The V gene is TRBV7-2, the J gene TRBJ1-1; no firm D call. Looked up from germline, CDR1 is SGHTA and CDR2 is FQGNSA. V was shortened by 1 base and J by 10 bases, with 19 bases between the two germline ends. The CDR3 sequence is 15 residues long. This chain's CDR3 is CASSLGFTTKTRAFF. CDR3 nucleotides: TGTGCCAGCAGCTTAGGGTTCACGACAAAAACCCGAGCTTTCTTT. Drawing the rest from reference TRBV7-2 and TRBJ1-1, the complete variable domain is GAGVSQSPSNKVTEKGKDVELRCDPISGHTALYWYRQSLGQGLEFLIYFQGNSAPDKSGLPSDRFSAERTGGSVSTLTIQRTQQEDSAVYLCASSLGFTTKTRAFFGQGTRLTVV.

This clonotype occurred a few times. The rearrangement joins TRBV10-3 to TRBJ2-1; 7 bases fit TRBD1. Germline V gives CDR1 ENHRY, CDR2 SYGVKD. With 7 bases clipped from V and 4 bases from J, the junction kept 4 bases outside the gene matches. This CDR3 spans 13 amino acids. The DNA of the CDR3 is TGTGCCATCACCCGGGACAGTTACAATGAGCAGTTCTTC. Residues: CAITRDSYNEQFF.

This clonotype appeared a few times. The chain carries TRBV5-1 and TRBJ2-1; 8 bases line up with TRBD1. J gave up 0 bases and V 4 bases, and 9 bases lay outside the gene matches. Germline values: CDR1 SGHRS, CDR2 YFSETQ. The CDR3 consists of 17 residues. In DNA form, the CDR3 reads TGCGCCAGCAGCCGGACCGGGACAGGTCGCTCCTACAATGAGCAGTTCTTC. Its translation is CASSRTGTGRSYNEQFF. Full variable domain (missing parts from reference TRBV5-1 and TRBJ2-1): KAGVTQTPRYLIKTRGQQVTLSCSPISGHRSVSWYQQTPGQGLQFLFEYFSETQRNKGNFPGRFSGRQFSNSRSEMNVSTLELGDSALYLCASSRTGTGRSYNEQFFGPGTRLTVL.

The chain has TRBV18 and TRBJ1-6; 7 bases map to TRBD1. J was trimmed by 8 bases and V by 6 bases; bases with no gene match: 7. Germline lookup yields CDR1 KGHSH and CDR2 LQKENI. The CDR3 is 14 amino acids. The CDR3 protein is CASSYDRDHSPLHF. CDR3 sequence (DNA): TGTGCCAGCTCCTATGACAGGGATCATTCACCCCTCCACTTT.

This chain joins TRBV18 and TRBJ2-5, with D unclear. The CDR3 sequence is 15 residues long. V lost 1 base to trimming and J lost 0 bases, with 9 bases between them. Germline V CDR1 and CDR2: KGHSH, LQKENI. This CDR3 is CASSPQPEYQETQYF. The CDR3 DNA is TGTGCCAGCTCACCACAACCGGAGTACCAAGAGACCCAGTACTTC. Full variable domain (remainder filled in from reference TRBV18 and TRBJ2-5): NAGVMQNPRHLVRRRGQEARLRCSPMKGHSHVYWYRQLPEEGLKFMVYLQKENIIDESGMPKERFSAEFPKEGPSILRIQQVVRGDSAAYFCASSPQPEYQETQYFGPGTRLLVL.

This clonotype has only a few counts. The gene calls are TRBV27 and TRBJ2-1; TRBD1 matches at 9 bases. The germline gives CDR1 MNHEY, CDR2 SMNVEV (reference sequence). V shed 5 bases and J 5 bases; nucleotides not matched to a gene: 7. The CDR3 has 15 amino acids. The CDR3 sequence: CASSPDRGGNNEQFF. CDR3 bases: TGTGCCAGCAGTCCGGACAGGGGAGGCAACAATGAGCAGTTCTTC.

This clonotype was seen only a few times. The chain combines TRBV3-1 with TRBJ2-4, with 9 bases aligning to TRBD1. The CDR3 length is 19 residues. Trimming took 0 bases from V and 0 from J; bases not matched to a gene: 9. Per the germline V gene, CDR1 is LGHDT and CDR2 is YNNKEL (reference sequence). CDR3 DNA: TGTGCCAGCAGCCAAGATCTGGGACAGGGATCCTTAGCCAAAAACATTCAGTACTTC. It codes for CASSQDLGQGSLAKNIQYF.

This clonotype was seen only a few times. The CDR3 region is CASSTQGGGSPLHF. The CDR3 nucleotides read TGTGCCAGCAGTACACAAGGGGGAGGCTCACCCCTCCACTTT. This sequence joins TRBV6-5 and TRBJ1-6; D may be TRBD1 (6 bases). V was cut by 5 bases and J by 10 bases, with 15 bases left in between. The CDR3 is made up of 14 amino acids. CDR1 is MNHEY and CDR2 is SVGAGI in the germline V gene.

This clonotype was detected only a few times. The V gene is TRBV7-7, the J gene TRBJ2-1, with D possibly matching TRBD2 (5 bases). The CDR3 spans 13 residues. The germline V gene has CDR1 SSHAT and CDR2 FNYEAQ (reference sequence). Trimming pared 5 bases from V and 5 bases from J, leaving 10 bases between. The CDR3 loop reads CASSVVAHNEQFF. DNA for the CDR3: TGTGCCAGCAGCGTCGTAGCGCACAATGAGCAGTTCTTC.

V and J are TRBV6-5 and TRBJ1-1; D remains unclear. The CDR3 totals 14 residues. Germline V gene data show CDR1 as MNHEY and CDR2 as SVGAGI. V lost 6 bases to trimming and J lost 4 bases, with 15 bases between them. CDR3 amino acids: CASRSVAGGTEAFF. Written as DNA, the CDR3 is TGTGCCAGCAGGAGCGTAGCAGGTGGCACTGAAGCTTTCTTT.

This chain joins TRBV5-1 and TRBJ2-7; TRBD1 agrees at 9 bases. Germline CDR1 reads SGHRS; CDR2 reads YFSETQ. J gave up 0 bases and V 0 bases, and 4 bases lay outside the gene matches. The CDR3 totals 16 residues. The CDR3 sequence is CASSLVGQGSSYEQYF. In DNA form, the CDR3 reads TGCGCCAGCAGCTTGGTTGGACAGGGGTCCTCCTACGAGCAGTACTTC. Combining the CDR3 with reference TRBV5-1 and TRBJ2-7 gives the whole variable domain KAGVTQTPRYLIKTRGQQVTLSCSPISGHRSVSWYQQTPGQGLQFLFEYFSETQRNKGNFPGRFSGRQFSNSRSEMNVSTLELGDSALYLCASSLVGQGSSYEQYFGPGTRLTVT.

This clonotype was found a few times. The CDR3 DNA reads TGTGCCAGCAAAACCGGGACTAGTACCCAAGAGACCCAGTACTTC. This gives the protein CASKTGTSTQETQYF. The chain recombines TRBV6-6 with TRBJ2-5; 8 bases line up with TRBD2. The CDR3 loop spans 15 amino acids. The V gene end was trimmed by 7 bases and the J gene end by 1 base; junction bases not matched to a gene: 8. From germline, CDR1 is MNHNY and CDR2 SVGAGI (reference sequence).

This clonotype appeared a few times. The chain links TRBV29-1 to TRBJ2-2; D is ambiguous. The CDR3 extends over 13 amino acids. Germline loops: CDR1 SQVTM, CDR2 ANQGSEA. Trimming removed 7 bases at V and 0 bases at J, with 9 bases between. The CDR3 nucleotides read TGCAGCGGAGCCTTCGCGAACACCGGGGAGCTGTTTTTT. Its translation is CSGAFANTGELFF.

This clonotype occurred many times. The J gene is TRBJ2-3, the V gene TRBV4-1; 11 bases fit TRBD2. The CDR3 loop spans 16 amino acids. CDR1 MGHRA and CDR2 YSYEKL come from the germline V gene. After removal of 4 bases from V and 0 bases from J, the junction contained 3 bases not matched to a gene. The CDR3 protein is CASSPWTSGSTDTQYF. DNA of the CDR3: TGCGCCAGCAGCCCATGGACTAGCGGGAGCACAGATACGCAGTATTTT.

The rearrangement joins TRBV12-3 or TRBV12-4 to TRBJ2-7; no definite D call. CDR3 length: 11 residues. V lost 2 bases and J 4 bases, leaving 3 bases between the germline ends. The CDR3 bases are TGTGCCAGCAGTTTAATGTACGAGCAGTACTTC. Residues: CASSLMYEQYF.

A few counts support this clonotype. The rearrangement links TRBV12-5 to TRBJ2-7; 9 positions match TRBD1. There are 15 residues in the CDR3. V lost 6 bases and J lost 4; bases outside the gene matches: 10. Germline V gene lookup returns CDR1 LGHNT and CDR2 FRNRAP. The CDR3 nucleotides are TGTGCTAGTGGCAGTCCCGGGACAGGGCTGTACGAGCAGTACTTC. Protein: CASGSPGTGLYEQYF.